This T cell receptor beta chain was sequenced for a study of cytomegalovirus exposure and HLA in healthy donors (dated by TCRdb to about 2017). The study in broad terms: An earlier analysis of about 560 of the donors reported approximately 300 Gb of sequence data and some 110 million unique TCR beta sequences obtained from about 200 million T cells. Roughly 300 gigabases of sequencing data and 70 million to 100 million unique TCR sequences were included in an early release covering about 700 HLA-typed donors. Of the approximately 400 genotyped donors, less than 85% were placed in the genetic ancestry cluster associated with self-reported Caucasian donors. The study was designed to test whether signatures of past pathogen exposure could be identified by cataloging public T cell receptors. The study used immunosequencing to profile the T cell repertoires of some 600 subjects and linked those repertoires to cytomegalovirus serostatus. In addition to the first cohort of about 650 subjects, a separate validation cohort of over 90 different subjects was used. To predict cytomegalovirus infection status, the study brought together high-throughput TCR immunosequencing, statistical association of individual TCRs with disease status, and machine learning. To study patterns of TCR occurrence, a later analysis re-analyzed previously published TCR beta repertoires from hundreds of donors and added high-resolution HLA genotyping. In the later analysis, no new phenotypic data were used to find candidate immune exposures; instead, reliance was placed on TCR beta sequences and their occurrence across donors. In an earlier analysis of over 550 of the donors, high-throughput TCR beta sequencing was used to judge whether each TCR beta V gene segment behaved as functional or pseudogenic. Alongside the repertoire data, information on donor age, sex, ethnicity and CMV serostatus was compiled. Genome-wide SNP genotypes for about 65% of the 666 donors were used in a later genetic analysis, which treated that subset as a discovery cohort. All discovery cohort repertoires had been generated on a single sequencing platform. HLA typing covered class I and class II loci at four-digit resolution. Typing coverage differed by locus: A, B, C, DRB1 and DQB1 were typed in about 629-630 donors, DQA1 in about 500, DPA1 in nearly 610, and DPB1 in 450 to 480. Four to six DR-DQ haplotypes were handled as single units for association and clustering, since linkage in the cohort was strong. On average, around 240,000 unique TCR beta nucleotide sequences were sequenced per donor among some 420 genotyped donors of the cohort, with roughly 18% of those sequences being non-productive.

Relative to germline, V is missing 0 bases and J is missing 5 bases, with 0 bases of the junction outside any gene match. Per the germline V gene (reference sequence), MNHNY is the CDR1 and SVGAGI is the CDR2. The CDR3 starts with the cysteine, ends with the phenylalanine, and has 14 residues. Here the CDR3 DNA is all that survives: 42 bases in frame from base 1. The cohort comprised some 730 healthy bone marrow donors. At the time of sampling, every cohort member was nominally healthy, though immune exposures that went unrecorded were likely present. The donor tested CMV seropositive and was one of the 289 seropositive cohort members. Each donor provided a peripheral blood sample, and peripheral blood mononuclear cells were used for TCR beta sequencing. The Qiagen DNeasy Blood Extraction Kit was used to extract genomic DNA from the blood cell samples. What the work shows at the level of the full study, not this receptor alone: The classifier was reported to diagnose cytomegalovirus status with high specificity and sensitivity in both the original cohort and the validation cohort. For the cohort, immune exposure information was limited to CMV serostatus. Some IMGT-functional V segments, including TRBV6-2 and TRBV6-3, could not be distinguished by the 87-base-pair reads and were therefore excluded. A further reported finding was that TCR beta sequences accurately predicted the HLA-A and HLA-B alleles for most subjects in the first cohort. An association between a missense DCLRE1C variant and V-gene and J-gene trimming of TCR beta chains was found in a later genetic analysis and replicated in an independent cohort. A later analysis reported that several top co-occurrence clusters appeared linked to parvovirus B19, influenza, CMV and Epstein-Barr virus. Broadly in line with IMGT annotations, most TCR beta V segments showed up in productive rearrangements about 87% or about 30% of the time in an earlier analysis of approximately 600 of the donors. At a false discovery rate of 0.05, a later analysis linked 15,000 to 20,000 TCR beta sequences to specific HLA alleles. The authors suggested that the approach could potentially be extended to other disease states and immunological phenotypes. A total of fewer than 200 TCR beta chains were listed by the study as associated with cytomegalovirus. According to a later analysis, TCR association rates differed among HLA loci, with DRB1 alleles showing the most associated TCRs and HLA-C alleles showing the fewest. Strong co-occurrence of HLA alleles, especially DR and DQ, made assigning TCR associations to individual alleles difficult. In a later genetic analysis, fewer N-insertions in productive TCRs were reported among donors in an Asian-associated ancestry cluster than the roughly 640-donor mean. The cohort was sequenced for TCR beta chains only, and without alpha or paired-chain data the features that could be detected were limited. Linkage disequilibrium might explain the correlated functional status among segregating V segments, but an unknown experimental factor could not be excluded. In vitro tests confirmed that a few of the cytomegalovirus-associated TCR beta chains recognize cytomegalovirus antigens. Because HLA typing was unavailable for some donors at each locus, only the typed subset was used in association tests. Across donors, most TCR sequences were observed very rarely, whereas some public TCRs were present in many individuals. Because counts were too low, roughly 17 rarely observed V segments, including chromosome 9 orphons, were left out of the earlier analysis of approximately 580 of the donors. A later analysis found that HLA-associated TCR beta chains were more clonally expanded and had lower generation probabilities than equally common non-associated chains. A later analysis found that most CMV-associated TCR beta chains appeared HLA-restricted, with HLA associations seemingly driven largely by CMV exposure. A group of highly shared sequence variants was considered likely to be a technical artifact of the sequencing pipeline. Sequencing depth was assumed to be roughly uniform across donors in the presence/absence analyses, though that assumption may not hold.

Regarding this clone: Its cognate antigen has yet to be identified. Per-base qualities were not stored, and no clone one base away is much larger.

Library prep was done by the immunoSEQ multiplex PCR assay. For the multiplex PCR, a mixture combining 60 forward primers for TCR Vbeta segments and 13 reverse primers for TCR Jbeta segments was used. A multiplex PCR assay on genomic DNA amplified the CDR3 region of rearranged TCR beta genes. The Illumina HiSeq System was used to sequence the amplified TCR beta libraries as 87-base-pair reads. Processing in the source paper ran as follows. A later analysis counted about 80 million unique TCR beta chains across the 666 repertoires, and about 10 million of these chains were shared by at least two donors. A nearest-neighbor algorithm error-corrected the raw reads and collapsed the reads into unique sequences, merging closely related sequences to remove PCR and sequencing errors. V, D and J gene segments were assigned by aligning CDR3 sequences to IMGT reference sequences. For a sequence to be retained, at least a six-nucleotide match to both a V gene segment and a J gene segment was required. A rearrangement counted as productive if the CDR3 had no stop codons and remained in frame with V and J, and every other rearrangement counted as non-productive. Following IMGT convention, CDR3 was defined as the stretch from the second conserved V-encoded cysteine up to the conserved J-encoded phenylalanine. The earlier analysis of 550 to 650 of the donors excluded any sequence lacking an unambiguous match to a single V gene segment. An earlier analysis of a few hundred of the donors called V segments functional above 56.7% productive rearrangements and segregating when the between-donor standard deviation exceeded 5%. A statistical classification framework was developed to diagnose cytomegalovirus status using the catalog of TCR beta chain sequences. V and J gene assignment, in a later analysis, came from comparing TCR nucleotide sequences with IMGT/GENE-DB human TR gene sequences. A later analysis assigned CDR3 sequences and most-parsimonious VDJ recombination scenarios with the TCRdist pipeline. In a later analysis, every TCR beta chain was defined by the combination of its CDR3 amino acid sequence and its V-gene family, and reads without a unique V-gene family were dropped. In a later analysis, a few hundred highly shared, low-generation-probability nucleotide sequences were removed to address suspected cross-contamination and a sequencing artifact. A later analysis calculated a clonal expansion index for each public chain from normalized within-repertoire ranks of inferred template counts. In a later analysis, generation probabilities were computed with a VDJ recombination model fitted to out-of-frame rearrangements, and the resulting probabilities were checked against IGoR. In a later analysis, TCR-TCR, TCR-HLA and TCR-CMV co-occurrence was scored with hypergeometric tests, and a repertoire-size bias correction was applied to TCR pairs. In a later analysis, false discovery rates were estimated by permuting HLA or CMV assignments 20 times. In a later analysis, co-occurring TCRs were grouped using DBSCAN, with TCRdist sequence similarity added in when clustering inside HLA-allele-positive subsets. Repertoires with fewer than 30,000 or more than 120,000 public chains, plus five repertoires with anomalous nucleotide sharing, were excluded from co-occurrence clustering. The immuneACCESS repertoire file appears here via TCRdb, limited to in-frame rearrangements. These files lack a portion of the clones; in checked studies, under half of the deficit traces to unresolved V genes, and the cause of the others is not known. The D gene and trimming were derived from the DNA, and the V and J assignments and clone size from that table. The sample records about 76,000 clones, around 65% of which are singletons. Approximately 5% of the sample goes to the ten largest clones.

This sequence was found in a man aged 60 to 75 in good health and CMV-seropositive. Sequenced: PBMCs. Recombination connected TRBV6-6 to TRBJ2-1, with TRBD1 identical over 8 junction bases. The DNA sequence follows: TGTGCCAGCAGTTACTCGACAGGGGACAATGAGCAGTTCTTC. This is translated as CASSYSTGDNEQFF.